These 20 T cell receptor beta chains were all obtained from the same sample, sequenced in a study of blood T cell repertoires in COVID-19. Generated by immunoSEQ multiplex PCR, the TCRdb table keeps only in-frame clones and is missing some. The table records fewer than 300,000 clones, roughly 91% of them present only once. Sequenced: peripheral blood. These receptors were taken from a woman aged 40 to 50 who had recovered from COVID-19.

The sample holds one count of this clone. J is TRBJ1-2 and V is TRBV10-3; no clear D. The CDR3 totals 12 residues. Germline values: CDR1 ENHRY, CDR2 SYGVKD. V was trimmed by 6 bases and J by 3 bases, leaving 8 bases between them. The CDR3 region is CAISPVDYGYTF. In DNA, the CDR3 is TGTGCCATCAGCCCGGTCGACTATGGCTACACCTTC.

As DNA, the CDR3 is TGTGCCAGCAGTTACTCGGGGACAGGGCGGTCGGACACCTTC. Protein product: CASSYSGTGRSDTF. This chain joins TRBV6-5 and TRBJ1-2; 9 bases align to TRBD1. V shed 0 bases, J shed 12 bases, and the junction held 8 bases outside the gene matches. This CDR3 is 14 amino acids long. CDR1 MNHEY and CDR2 SVGAGI come from the germline V gene.

The chain is built from TRBV7-3 and TRBJ2-4; no definite D call. Germline V gives CDR1 SGHTA, CDR2 FQGTGA. CDR3 length: 14 amino acids. The germline V and J ends were trimmed by 4 bases and 6 bases, with 13 bases remaining between them. CDR3 loop: CASSSPPLGNIQYF. The CDR3 region has the DNA TGTGCCAGCAGCTCCCCACCCCTCGGAAACATTCAGTACTTC. The full variable domain, rest sourced from reference TRBV7-3 and TRBJ2-4, is GAGVSQTPSNKVTEKGKYVELRCDPISGHTALYWYRQSLGQGPEFLIYFQGTGAADDSGLPNDRFFAVRPEGSVSTLKIQRTERGDSAVYLCASSSPPLGNIQYFGAGTRLSVL.

This sequence joins TRBV2 and TRBJ1-1, with D perhaps TRBD1 (5 bases). Germline loops: CDR1 SNHLY, CDR2 FYNNEI. The V end lost 6 bases, the J end lost 1 base, and 12 bases lay between the germline ends. The CDR3 extends over 14 amino acids. The CDR3, as DNA: TGTGCCAGCAGGAGGAGACAGTCGAACACTGAAGCTTTCTTT. This codes for CASRRRQSNTEAFF.

The chain couples TRBV4-3 to TRBJ1-1; D not certain. The CDR3 totals 13 residues. Trimming removed 8 bases from V and 1 base from J, with 11 bases in between. Germline V lookup: CDR1 LGHNA, CDR2 YSLEER. CDR3 sequence (DNA): TGCGCCAGCGCGCAGGAACCGAACACTGAAGCTTTCTTT. Protein: CASAQEPNTEAFF.

This chain links TRBV30 with TRBJ1-6; a weak D match, TRBD1 (5 bases). CDR3 length equals 16 residues. CDR1 and CDR2 (germline): GTSNPN, SVGIG (reference sequence). V gave up 4 bases and J gave up 7 bases, with 20 bases separating them. The CDR3 loop is CAWKSLAGLTNSPLHF. CDR3 in DNA: TGTGCCTGGAAGTCCCTGGCAGGGCTTACCAATTCACCCCTCCACTTT.

A few counts support this clone. The chain employs TRBV24-1 and TRBJ2-1; TRBD1 is a possible D gene (6 bases). This CDR3 comprises 12 residues. V was shortened by 4 bases and J by 9 bases, with 9 bases between the two germline ends. Germline assignment: CDR1 KGHDR and CDR2 SFDVKD. The CDR3 DNA is TGTGCCACCAGTGACAGGGGTGGTGAGCAGTTCTTC. Residues: CATSDRGGEQFF.

The chain is built from TRBV5-1 and TRBJ1-4; D unclear. The V end was cut by 2 bases, the J end by 8 bases, with 13 bases between. Germline assignment: CDR1 SGHRS and CDR2 YFSETQ. The CDR3 has 14 amino acids. The CDR3 nucleotides read TGCGCCAGCAGCTTCGGACTCCTGGGGGAAAAACTGTTTTTT. This codes for CASSFGLLGEKLFF.

The CDR3 region is CASSLVGQGPNTEAFF. The DNA of the CDR3 is TGCGCCAGCAGCTTGGTGGGACAGGGCCCGAACACTGAAGCTTTCTTT. The rearrangement links TRBV5-1 to TRBJ1-1, with TRBD1 matching over 9 bases. Germline CDR1 is SGHRS and CDR2 is YFSETQ. The CDR3 is 16 residues long. V dropped 0 bases and J dropped 1; count of bases not matched to a gene: 4.

The CDR3 is CASGLAGGGNEQFF. In DNA, the CDR3 is TGTGCTAGTGGTTTAGCGGGAGGGGGCAATGAGCAGTTCTTC. The gene calls are TRBV12-5 and TRBJ2-1; the match to TRBD2 covers 10 bases. Germline loops: CDR1 LGHNT, CDR2 FRNRAP. Trimming cost V 3 bases and J 6 bases; bases outside gene matches: 2. The CDR3 is 14 amino acids.

The chain is built from TRBV19 and TRBJ1-3; no firm D call. CDR1 and CDR2 (germline): LNHDA, SQIVND (reference sequence). The CDR3 has 15 residues. V was cut by 10 bases and J by 0 bases, with 16 bases left in between. The CDR3 DNA reads TGTGCCACCCGCGGCGGGAGGCCCTCTGGAAACACCATATATTTT. Protein product: CATRGGRPSGNTIYF.

This chain joins TRBV6-5 and TRBJ1-2, with 7 nucleotides matching TRBD1. The J segment lost 4 bases and the V segment lost 5 bases, leaving 7 bases of the junction unmatched. The CDR3 runs 14 residues. Germline CDR1 and CDR2: MNHEY and SVGAGI. CDR3 sequence: CASSRGDSSYGYTF. CDR3 bases: TGTGCCAGCAGTAGGGGGGACAGCTCCTATGGCTACACCTTC.

This chain uses TRBV27 with TRBJ2-6, with D unresolved. Germline V gene lookup returns CDR1 MNHEY and CDR2 SMNVEV (reference sequence). Trimming left V 8 bases short and J 0 bases short, with 5 bases between. The CDR3 runs 13 residues. The CDR3 here is CASGTSGANVLTF. The CDR3 DNA sequence: TGTGCCAGCGGCACCTCTGGGGCCAACGTCCTGACTTTC.

The J gene is TRBJ1-1, the V gene TRBV11-3; unclear D gene. Between the trimmed V and J ends, which lost 1 base and 8 bases, there was a span of 11 bases. The CDR3 consists of 13 residues. Germline V gene data show CDR1 as SGHNT and CDR2 as YENEEA. Here the CDR3 DNA reads TGTGCCAGCAGCTTAGTGGCGGGCTGGGAAGCTTTCTTT. Translation gives CASSLVAGWEAFF. The variable domain in full, completed from reference TRBV11-3 and TRBJ1-1, reads EAGVVQSPRYKIIEKKQPVAFWCNPISGHNTLYWYLQNLGQGPELLIRYENEEAVDDSQLPKDRFSAERLKGVDSTLKIQPAELGDSAVYLCASSLVAGWEAFFGQGTRLTVV.

V usage is TRBV5-1 and J usage is TRBJ1-3, with a possible D match to TRBD1 (5 bases). Germline values: CDR1 SGHRS, CDR2 YFSETQ. The length of the CDR3 is 15 residues. V was shortened by 0 bases and J by 4 bases, with 11 bases between the two germline ends. In DNA form, the CDR3 reads TGCGCCAGCAGCTTGGCCCAGGGTGAAGGAAACACCATATATTTT. Translation gives CASSLAQGEGNTIYF.

This chain connects TRBV10-3 to TRBJ2-5; TRBD2 agrees at 15 bases. Germline CDR1 is ENHRY and CDR2 is SYGVKD. The V gene end was trimmed by 2 bases and the J gene end by 7 bases; junction bases not matched to a gene: 17. The CDR3 extends over 20 amino acids. DNA for the CDR3: TGTGCCATCAGTGAGCCCCCGGGAGGGACTAGCGGGAGGCGGACGTGGACCCAGTACTTC. Encoded protein: CAISEPPGGTSGRRTWTQYF.

The rearrangement uses TRBV14 and TRBJ2-7; 9 nucleotides agree with TRBD2. Germline trimming cut 4 bases from V and 5 bases from J; bases unmatched to any gene: 18. Germline assignment: CDR1 SGHDN and CDR2 FVKESK. The CDR3 loop spans 18 amino acids. CDR3 sequence reads: CASSPGGGSGSVGHEQYF. CDR3 nucleotide sequence: TGTGCCAGCAGCCCAGGGGGTGGTAGCGGGAGTGTGGGCCACGAGCAGTACTTC.

This chain joins TRBV6-1 and TRBJ2-5; 7 nucleotides match TRBD2. The V and J ends lost 4 bases and 0 bases, in that order; junction bases with no gene match: 8. This CDR3 has 16 amino acids. Germline V gene sequence: CDR1 MNHNS, CDR2 SASEGT. The CDR3 DNA sequence: TGTGCCAGCAGTGGGTTGGGACTACCCTACCAAGAGACCCAGTACTTC. Its protein is CASSGLGLPYQETQYF.

The rearrangement links TRBV6-9 to TRBJ2-7; 12 nucleotides agree with TRBD1. V was pared by 3 bases and J by 10 bases, with 10 bases of the junction left unmatched. Per germline, CDR1 MNHGY and CDR2 SVAAGI. The CDR3 runs 15 residues. The CDR3 spells CASSYQGQGAGEQYF. In DNA, the CDR3 is TGTGCCAGCAGTTACCAGGGACAGGGGGCAGGAGAACAGTACTTC.

The chain couples TRBV19 to TRBJ1-4; tentatively, D is TRBD1 (5 bases). V gave up 4 bases and J gave up 3 bases, with 18 bases separating them. CDR3 length: 17 amino acids. Looked up from germline, CDR1 is LNHDA and CDR2 is SQIVND (reference sequence). The CDR3 DNA reads as TGTGCCAGTAGTAGGGGACTACCCCCGTTAGCTAATGAAAAACTGTTTTTT. Translated: CASSRGLPPLANEKLFF.